Listed below are T cell receptor beta chains from one sample, sequenced in a study of T cell responses to AZD1222 COVID-19 vaccine. Using immunoSEQ multiplex PCR, the repertoire was profiled, and TCRdb retains in-frame clones only, with some absent. This sample has 50,000 to 65,000 clones, with roughly 90% found just once. The source was peripheral blood, collected on day 0 of AZD1222 vaccination. The source of these receptors is an adult in good health. CDR3s leave out the opening cysteine and the closing phenylalanine or tryptophan. Each record gives: J gene, D gene, V gene, CDR3 protein. A D gene is named only where the DNA matches it firmly.

TRBJ1-6 | NA | TRBV9 | ASSVAQGNSPLH
TRBJ1-2 | NA | TRBV28 | ASTRTGSDGYT
TRBJ2-1 | TRBD1 | TRBV9 | ASSVAGTGTYNEQF
TRBJ2-1 | NA | TRBV19 | ATREGGSFNEQF
TRBJ1-1 | NA | TRBV30 | AWGRDTEAF
TRBJ1-4 | NA | TRBV5-1 | ASSGGRAENEKLF
TRBJ2-1 | TRBD2 | TRBV10-3 | AISLAGSRYNEQF
TRBJ1-1 | NA | TRBV18 | ASSPGRANTEAF
TRBJ1-1 | NA | TRBV25-1 | ASSSGHPRSEAF
TRBJ1-5 | NA | TRBV6-5 | ATSQYSNQPQH
TRBJ1-1 | NA | TRBV6-5 | ASIMSLNTEAF